This T cell receptor (beta chain) was profiled in a study of CD8 T cells in ankylosing spondylitis. The CDR3 is 15 amino acids. Germline V gene data show CDR1 as MGHDK and CDR2 as SYGVNS. Losses at the gene ends were 4 bases for V and 5 bases for J; bases not matched to a gene: 7. Construction of TCR beta libraries was performed using quantitative 5'-RACE with molecular barcodes. TCRdb reprocessed the 5' RACE reads with MiXCR, giving one entry per CDR3 protein. The table shows around 39,000 distinct CDR3 sequences, with 11% occurring only once. This clonotype was counted only a few times. Antigen specificity is unknown. General study results and limits: Relatively rare in peripheral blood, disease-linked clones were also CD8+. Earlier literature documents some of the motif variants in reactive arthritis synovial fluid and blood.

This receptor was identified in a male donor with ankylosing spondylitis. Sequenced sample: synovial fluid, either unsorted or a sorted T cell fraction (not recorded which). The chain carries TRBV25-1 and TRBJ2-2, with 7 bases identical to TRBD2. For the CDR3, the DNA is TGTGCCAGCAGTGTCCGACTGGGAGGGACCGGGGAGCTGTTTTTT. Residues: CASSVRLGGTGELFF.